The 11 T cell receptor beta chains below were found in one sample sequenced in a study of cytomegalovirus exposure and HLA in healthy donors (dated by TCRdb to 2016 to 2017). Libraries were made using the immunoSEQ multiplex PCR assay. Here the immuneACCESS table is served through TCRdb, limited to in-frame sequences with V and J called. Missing clones are a known gap in these copies; in checked studies unresolved V genes cover under half, and the rest lacks a known reason. Here the sample has hundreds of thousands of clones; about 90% occur a single time. The ten top clones hold 0.95% to 1.5% of the sample. Sequencing used PBMCs. The receptors derive from a woman younger than 45 in good health and CMV-seropositive.

The chain links TRBV5-5 to TRBJ1-1; tentatively, D is TRBD1 (5 bases). Per the germline V gene, CDR1 is SGHKS and CDR2 is YYEKEE (reference sequence). Trimming took off 3 bases at V and 1 base at J, with 7 bases between the two ends. The CDR3 is 13 residues long. The CDR3 protein is CASSWGWNTEAFF. The DNA for the CDR3 is TGTGCCAGCAGCTGGGGCTGGAACACTGAAGCTTTCTTT.

The sample holds a few counts of this clone. The CDR3 region is CASSGGPGQGWEQYF. The DNA for the CDR3 is TGTGCCAGCAGTGGGGGACCGGGACAGGGTTGGGAGCAGTACTTC. V is TRBV2 and J is TRBJ2-7; 9 bases agree with TRBD1. In germline, CDR1 is SNHLY, CDR2 FYNNEI. Unmatched junction bases numbered 11, after V lost 4 bases and J lost 7 bases. This CDR3 contains 15 residues. Combining the CDR3 with reference TRBV2 and TRBJ2-7 gives the whole variable domain EPEVTQTPSHQVTQMGQEVILRCVPISNHLYFYWYRQILGQKVEFLVSFYNNEISEKSEIFDDQFSVERPDGSNFTLKIRSTKLEDSAMYFCASSGGPGQGWEQYFGPGTRLTVT.

This clone was picked up one time. This rearrangement joins TRBV28 to TRBJ1-5; no reliable D call. The CDR3 has 15 amino acids. V shed 6 bases and J shed 2 bases, with 14 bases lying between them. Germline V gene sequence: CDR1 MDHEN, CDR2 SYDVKM. CDR3 in amino acids: CASRASTEGNQPQHF. The CDR3 DNA sequence: TGTGCCAGCAGGGCGAGTACGGAGGGCAATCAGCCCCAGCATTTT. Looking up the rest from reference TRBV28 and TRBJ1-5 gives the full variable domain: DVKVTQSSRYLVKRTGEKVFLECVQDMDHENMFWYRQDPGLGLRLIYFSYDVKMKEKGDIPEGYSVSREKKERFSLILESASTNQTSMYLCASRASTEGNQPQHFGDGTRLSIL.

This clone appeared a single time. The chain couples TRBV6-6 to TRBJ1-2; the D gene is possibly TRBD1 (5 bases). Trimming cost V 0 bases and J 5 bases, with 16 bases left between them. Germline values: CDR1 MNHNY, CDR2 SVGAGI (reference sequence). This CDR3 is 16 amino acids long. Here the CDR3 reads CASSYSIEVGTYGYTF. The CDR3 DNA reads as TGTGCCAGCAGTTACTCGATTGAGGTCGGGACTTATGGCTACACCTTC.

This chain connects TRBV2 to TRBJ2-7; D is perhaps TRBD2 (6 bases). Germline V lookup: CDR1 SNHLY, CDR2 FYNNEI. V was pared by 2 bases and J by 5 bases, with 13 bases between. The CDR3 sequence is 14 residues long. In nucleotides, the CDR3 is TGTGCCAGCAGTGAAAGATTAGGCGGGAACGAGCAGTACTTC. It yields the protein CASSERLGGNEQYF.

This chain joins TRBV11-2 and TRBJ2-7, with 7 bases matching TRBD2. The CDR3 runs to 15 residues. V was clipped by 3 bases and J by 2 bases; unmatched bases: 7. Per germline, CDR1 SGHAT and CDR2 FQNNGV. DNA of the CDR3: TGTGCCAGCAGCTTCTCCGAGGGAGGGACCTACGAGCAGTACTTC. Protein: CASSFSEGGTYEQYF.

This chain connects TRBV18 to TRBJ1-2; D gene unclear. In germline, CDR1 is KGHSH, CDR2 LQKENI. This CDR3 spans 14 amino acids. Trimming left V 3 bases short and J 7 bases short, with 15 bases between. CDR3 nucleotides: TGTGCCAGCTCACCCCGCTCCGGGGATCTTGGCTACACCTTC. Translating gives CASSPRSGDLGYTF.

The V and J genes are TRBV29-1 and TRBJ2-1, with 10 bases fitting TRBD2. This CDR3 region has 15 residues. Germline V CDR1 and CDR2: SQVTM, ANQGSEA. V shed 2 bases, J shed 2 bases, and the junction held 3 bases outside the gene matches. In DNA form, the CDR3 reads TGCAGCGTTGAATTTCTAGCGGGAGCCTACAATGAGCAGTTCTTC. Protein sequence: CSVEFLAGAYNEQFF.

The chain links TRBV7-3 to TRBJ2-1, with TRBD2 matching 10 bases. Germline V CDR1 and CDR2: SGHTA, FQGTGA. CDR3 size: 15 residues. Germline trimming cut 5 bases from V and 4 bases from J; bases unmatched to any gene: 5. In nucleotides, the CDR3 is TGTGCCAGCAGCCCCCAGCGGGAGGGATACAATGAGCAGTTCTTC. This codes for CASSPQREGYNEQFF.

The chain couples TRBV6-5 to TRBJ2-7, with 10 positions matching TRBD1. Germline V gene lookup returns CDR1 MNHEY and CDR2 SVGAGI. Unmatched junction bases numbered 6, after V lost 0 bases and J lost 4 bases. The CDR3 has 16 residues. CDR3 amino acids: CASSYSPGTGVYEQYF. The CDR3 DNA reads as TGTGCCAGCAGTTACTCTCCAGGGACAGGGGTATACGAGCAGTACTTC.

The chain's CDR3 is CASGGVQPQHF. The CDR3 DNA reads as TGTGCCAGCGGGGGGGTTCAGCCCCAGCATTTT. This chain connects TRBV27 to TRBJ1-5; tentative D call: TRBD1 (5 bases). The length of the CDR3 is 11 residues. CDR1 and CDR2 from the germline V gene are MNHEY and SMNVEV (reference sequence). V lost 8 bases to trimming and J lost 6 bases, with 8 bases between them.